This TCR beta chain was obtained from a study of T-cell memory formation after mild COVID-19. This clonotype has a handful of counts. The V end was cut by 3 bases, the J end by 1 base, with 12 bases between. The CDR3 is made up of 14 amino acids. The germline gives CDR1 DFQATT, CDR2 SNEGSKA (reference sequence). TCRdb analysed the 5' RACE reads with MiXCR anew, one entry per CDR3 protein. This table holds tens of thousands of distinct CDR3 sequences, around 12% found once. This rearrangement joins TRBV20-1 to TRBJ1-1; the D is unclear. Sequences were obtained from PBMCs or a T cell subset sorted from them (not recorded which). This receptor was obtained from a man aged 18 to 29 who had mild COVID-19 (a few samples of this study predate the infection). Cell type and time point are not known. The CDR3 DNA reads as TGCAGTGCTAGCGGGAATGAGGGGAACACTGAAGCTTTCTTT. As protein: CSASGNEGNTEAFF.